The sequence of this T cell receptor (beta chain) was determined in a study of cytotoxic CD8 clonotypes in ibrutinib-treated CLL. This clone appeared a few times. Its antigen remains unknown. This CDR3 spans 15 amino acids. V lost 1 base to trimming and J lost 0 bases, with 9 bases between them. The germline gives CDR1 SGHKS, CDR2 YYEKEE (reference sequence). General observations from the study: Circulating CD8+ T-cell counts were tracked by baseline clonality, which exceeded that of age-matched healthy donors.

Only in-frame clones appear in the TCRdb table, and some are missing; sequencing was by immunoSEQ multiplex PCR. The profile shows 250,000 to 350,000 clones, approximately 76% of them singletons. The receptor comes from a human donor with chronic lymphocytic leukemia. The genes are TRBV5-5 and TRBJ2-3; D may be TRBD1 (6 bases). The source material was PBMCs, sampled at disease progression, from a patient treated with ibrutinib. The CDR3 coding sequence is TGTGCCAGCAGCTTGCGGACAGCTAGCACAGATACGCAGTATTTT. It is translated as CASSLRTASTDTQYF.